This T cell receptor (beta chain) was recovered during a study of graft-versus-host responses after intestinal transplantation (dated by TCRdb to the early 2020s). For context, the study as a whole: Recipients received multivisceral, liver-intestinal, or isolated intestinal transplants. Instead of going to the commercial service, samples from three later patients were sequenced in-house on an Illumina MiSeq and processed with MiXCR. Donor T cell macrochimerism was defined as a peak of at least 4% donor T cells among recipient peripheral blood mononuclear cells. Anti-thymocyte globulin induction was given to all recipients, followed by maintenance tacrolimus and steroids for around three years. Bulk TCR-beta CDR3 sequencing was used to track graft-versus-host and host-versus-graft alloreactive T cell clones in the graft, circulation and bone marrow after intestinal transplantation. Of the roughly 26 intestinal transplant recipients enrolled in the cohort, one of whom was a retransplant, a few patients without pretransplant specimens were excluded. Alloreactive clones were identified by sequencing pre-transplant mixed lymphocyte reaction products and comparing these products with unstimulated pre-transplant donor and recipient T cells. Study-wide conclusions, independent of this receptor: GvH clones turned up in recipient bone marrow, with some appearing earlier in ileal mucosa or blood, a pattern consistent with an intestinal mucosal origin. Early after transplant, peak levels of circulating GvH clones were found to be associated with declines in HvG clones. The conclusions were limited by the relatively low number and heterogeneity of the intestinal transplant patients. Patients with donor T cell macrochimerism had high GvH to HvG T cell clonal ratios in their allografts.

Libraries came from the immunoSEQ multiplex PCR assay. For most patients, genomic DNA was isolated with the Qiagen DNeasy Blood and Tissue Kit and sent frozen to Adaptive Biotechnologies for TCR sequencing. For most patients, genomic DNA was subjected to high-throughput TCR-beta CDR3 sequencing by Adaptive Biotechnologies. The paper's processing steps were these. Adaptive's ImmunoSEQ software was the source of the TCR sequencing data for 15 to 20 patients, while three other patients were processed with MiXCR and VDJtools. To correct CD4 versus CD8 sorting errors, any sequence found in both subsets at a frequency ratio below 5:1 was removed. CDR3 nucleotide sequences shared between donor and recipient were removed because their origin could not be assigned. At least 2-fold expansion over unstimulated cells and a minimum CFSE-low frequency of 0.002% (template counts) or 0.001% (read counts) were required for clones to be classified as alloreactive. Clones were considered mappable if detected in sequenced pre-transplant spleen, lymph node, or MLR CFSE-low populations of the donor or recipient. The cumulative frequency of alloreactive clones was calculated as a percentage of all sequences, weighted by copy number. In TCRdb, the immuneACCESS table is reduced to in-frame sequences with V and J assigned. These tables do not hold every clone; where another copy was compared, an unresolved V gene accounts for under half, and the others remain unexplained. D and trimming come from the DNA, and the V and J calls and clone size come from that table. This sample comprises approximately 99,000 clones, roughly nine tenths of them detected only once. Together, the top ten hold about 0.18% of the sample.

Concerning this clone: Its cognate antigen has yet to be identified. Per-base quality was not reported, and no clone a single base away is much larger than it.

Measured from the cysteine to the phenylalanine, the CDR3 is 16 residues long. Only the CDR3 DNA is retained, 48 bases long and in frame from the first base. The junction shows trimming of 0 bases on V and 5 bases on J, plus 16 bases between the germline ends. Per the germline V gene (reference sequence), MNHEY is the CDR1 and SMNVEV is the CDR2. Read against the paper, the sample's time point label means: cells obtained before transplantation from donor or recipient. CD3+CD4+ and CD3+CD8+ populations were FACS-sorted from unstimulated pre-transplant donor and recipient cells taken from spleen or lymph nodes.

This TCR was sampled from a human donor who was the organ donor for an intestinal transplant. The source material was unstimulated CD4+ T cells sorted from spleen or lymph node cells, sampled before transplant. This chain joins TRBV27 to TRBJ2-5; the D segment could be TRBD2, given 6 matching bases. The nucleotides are TGTGCCAGCAGTTTATCCGGGAGACTAATGGGGGAGACCCAGTACTTC. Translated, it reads CASSLSGRLMGETQYF.